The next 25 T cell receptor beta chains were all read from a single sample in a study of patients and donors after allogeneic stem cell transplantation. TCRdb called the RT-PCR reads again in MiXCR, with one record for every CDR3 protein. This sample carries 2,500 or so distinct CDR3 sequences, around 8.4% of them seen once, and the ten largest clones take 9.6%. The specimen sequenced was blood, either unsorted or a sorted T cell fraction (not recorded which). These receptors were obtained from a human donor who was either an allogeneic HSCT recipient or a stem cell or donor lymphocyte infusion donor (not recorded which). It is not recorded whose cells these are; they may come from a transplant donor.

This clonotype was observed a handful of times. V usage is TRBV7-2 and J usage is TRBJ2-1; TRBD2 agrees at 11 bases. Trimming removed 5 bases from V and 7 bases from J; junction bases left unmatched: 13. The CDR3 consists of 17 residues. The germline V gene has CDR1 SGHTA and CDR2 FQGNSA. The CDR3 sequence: CASSPTSGANSGNEQFF. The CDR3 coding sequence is TGTGCCAGCAGCCCGACTAGCGGGGCTAACTCGGGGAATGAGCAGTTCTTC.

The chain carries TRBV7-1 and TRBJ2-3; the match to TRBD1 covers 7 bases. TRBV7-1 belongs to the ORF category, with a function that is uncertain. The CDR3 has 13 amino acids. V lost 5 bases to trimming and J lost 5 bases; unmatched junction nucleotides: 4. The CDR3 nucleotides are TGTGCCAGCAGCCTCGACAGGGTAGATACGCAGTATTTT. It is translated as CASSLDRVDTQYF.

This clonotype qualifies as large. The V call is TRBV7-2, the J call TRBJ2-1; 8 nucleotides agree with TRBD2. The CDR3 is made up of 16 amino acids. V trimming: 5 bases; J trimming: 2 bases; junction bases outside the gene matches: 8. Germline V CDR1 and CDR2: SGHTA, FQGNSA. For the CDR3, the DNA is TGTGCCAGCAGCCGGAGCGGGAGTCAGACCTACAATGAGCAGTTCTTC. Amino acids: CASSRSGSQTYNEQFF.

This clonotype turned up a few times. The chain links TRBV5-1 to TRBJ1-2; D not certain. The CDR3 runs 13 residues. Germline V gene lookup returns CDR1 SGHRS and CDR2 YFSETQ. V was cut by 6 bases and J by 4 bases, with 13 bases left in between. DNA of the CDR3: TGCGCCAGCATGGGTCCCTCCATCTATGGCTACACCTTC. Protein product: CASMGPSIYGYTF. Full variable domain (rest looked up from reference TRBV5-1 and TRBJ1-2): KAGVTQTPRYLIKTRGQQVTLSCSPISGHRSVSWYQQTPGQGLQFLFEYFSETQRNKGNFPGRFSGRQFSNSRSEMNVSTLELGDSALYLCASMGPSIYGYTFGSGTRLTVV.

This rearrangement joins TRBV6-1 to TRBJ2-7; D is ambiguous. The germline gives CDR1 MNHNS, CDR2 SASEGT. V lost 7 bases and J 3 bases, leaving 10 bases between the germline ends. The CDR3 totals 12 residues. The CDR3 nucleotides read TGTGCCAGCACAATCTCAAGCTACGAGCAGTACTTC. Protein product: CASTISSYEQYF.

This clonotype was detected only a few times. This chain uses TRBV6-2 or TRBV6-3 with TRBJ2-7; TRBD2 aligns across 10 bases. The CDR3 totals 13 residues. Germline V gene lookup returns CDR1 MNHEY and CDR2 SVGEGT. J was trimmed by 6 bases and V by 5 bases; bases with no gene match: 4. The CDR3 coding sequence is TGTGCCAGCAGTCCGGGACTAGCGACCGAGCAGTACTTC. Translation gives CASSPGLATEQYF.

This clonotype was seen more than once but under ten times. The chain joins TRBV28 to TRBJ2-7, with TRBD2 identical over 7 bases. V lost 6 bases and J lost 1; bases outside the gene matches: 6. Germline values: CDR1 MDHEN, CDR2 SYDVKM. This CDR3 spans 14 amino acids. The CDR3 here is CASRWERGSYEQYF. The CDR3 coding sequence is TGTGCCAGCAGATGGGAGCGGGGTTCCTACGAGCAGTACTTC.

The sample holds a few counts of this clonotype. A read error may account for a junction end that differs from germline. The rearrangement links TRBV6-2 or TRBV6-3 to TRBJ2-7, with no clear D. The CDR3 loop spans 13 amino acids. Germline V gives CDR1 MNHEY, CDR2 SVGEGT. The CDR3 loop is CASSSFPSFEQYF. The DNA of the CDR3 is TGTGCCAGCAGTTCCTTTCCCTCCTTCGAGCAGTACTTC.

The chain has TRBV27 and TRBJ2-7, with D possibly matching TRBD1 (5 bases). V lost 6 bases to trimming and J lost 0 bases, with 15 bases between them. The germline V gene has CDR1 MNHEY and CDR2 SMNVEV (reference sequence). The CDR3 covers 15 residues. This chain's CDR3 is CASSSDRITSYEQYF. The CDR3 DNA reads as TGTGCCAGCAGCTCCGACAGAATCACCTCCTACGAGCAGTACTTC.

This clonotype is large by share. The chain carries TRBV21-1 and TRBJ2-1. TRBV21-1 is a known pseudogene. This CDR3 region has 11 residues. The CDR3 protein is CASSKAFEQFF. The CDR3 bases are TGTGCCAGCAGCAAAGCGTTCGAGCAGTTCTTC.

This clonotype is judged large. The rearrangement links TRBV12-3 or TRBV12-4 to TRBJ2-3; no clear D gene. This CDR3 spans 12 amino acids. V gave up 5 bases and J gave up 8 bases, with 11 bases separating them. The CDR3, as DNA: TGTGCCAGCAGTCCACCCTATGGTACGCAGTATTTT. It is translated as CASSPPYGTQYF.

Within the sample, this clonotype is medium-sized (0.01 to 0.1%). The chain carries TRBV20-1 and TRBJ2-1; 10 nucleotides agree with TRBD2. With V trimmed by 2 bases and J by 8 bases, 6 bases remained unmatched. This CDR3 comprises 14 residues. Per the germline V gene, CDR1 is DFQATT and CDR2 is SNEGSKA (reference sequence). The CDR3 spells CSARSGRVRDEQFF. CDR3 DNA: TGCAGTGCTAGAAGCGGGAGGGTCAGAGATGAGCAGTTCTTC.

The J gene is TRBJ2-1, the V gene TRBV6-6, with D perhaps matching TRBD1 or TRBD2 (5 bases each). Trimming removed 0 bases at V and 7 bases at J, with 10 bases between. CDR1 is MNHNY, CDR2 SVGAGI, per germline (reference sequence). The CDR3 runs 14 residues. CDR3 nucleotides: TGTGCCAGCAGTTACTCGGGACCCCCGAATGAGCAGTTCTTC. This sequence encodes CASSYSGPPNEQFF.

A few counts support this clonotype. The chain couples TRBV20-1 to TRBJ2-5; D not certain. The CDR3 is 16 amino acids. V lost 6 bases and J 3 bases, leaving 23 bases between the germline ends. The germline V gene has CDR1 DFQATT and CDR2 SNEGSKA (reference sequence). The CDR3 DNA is TGCAGTGCATATCTGAGGCGAGAGCCGTGGGAAGAGACCCAGTACTTC. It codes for CSAYLRREPWEETQYF.

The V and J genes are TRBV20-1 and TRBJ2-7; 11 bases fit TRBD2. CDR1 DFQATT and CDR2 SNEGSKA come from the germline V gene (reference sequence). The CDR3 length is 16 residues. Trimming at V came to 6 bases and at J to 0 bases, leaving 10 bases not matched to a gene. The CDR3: CSAVGTSGYISYEQYF. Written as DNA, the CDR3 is TGCAGTGCCGTCGGGACTAGCGGATACATCTCCTACGAGCAGTACTTC.

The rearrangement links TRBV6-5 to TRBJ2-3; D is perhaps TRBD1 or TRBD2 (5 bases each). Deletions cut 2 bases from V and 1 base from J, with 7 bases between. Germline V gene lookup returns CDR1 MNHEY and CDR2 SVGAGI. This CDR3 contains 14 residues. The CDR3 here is CASSYVGGTDTQYF. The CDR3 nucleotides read TGTGCCAGCAGTTACGTGGGGGGCACAGATACGCAGTATTTT.

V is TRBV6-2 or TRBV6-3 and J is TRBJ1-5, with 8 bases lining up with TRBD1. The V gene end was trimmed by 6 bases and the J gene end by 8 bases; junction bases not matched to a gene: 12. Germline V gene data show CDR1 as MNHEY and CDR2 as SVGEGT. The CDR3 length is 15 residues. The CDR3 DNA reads TGTGCCAGCAGCCGACCTCCGGGACAGGTAGAGCCCCAGCATTTT. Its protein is CASSRPPGQVEPQHF.

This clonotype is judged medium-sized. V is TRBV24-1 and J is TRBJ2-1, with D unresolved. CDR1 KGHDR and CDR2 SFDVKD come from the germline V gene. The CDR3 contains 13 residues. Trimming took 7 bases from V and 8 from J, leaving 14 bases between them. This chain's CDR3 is CATRLSGEDEQFF. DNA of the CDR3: TGTGCCACCAGGTTGTCGGGTGAGGATGAGCAGTTCTTC.

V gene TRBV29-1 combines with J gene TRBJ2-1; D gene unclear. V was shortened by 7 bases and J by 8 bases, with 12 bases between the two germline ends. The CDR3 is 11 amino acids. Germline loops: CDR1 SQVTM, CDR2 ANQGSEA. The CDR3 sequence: CSAQRSDEQFF. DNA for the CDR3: TGCAGCGCTCAAAGGTCCGATGAGCAGTTCTTC.

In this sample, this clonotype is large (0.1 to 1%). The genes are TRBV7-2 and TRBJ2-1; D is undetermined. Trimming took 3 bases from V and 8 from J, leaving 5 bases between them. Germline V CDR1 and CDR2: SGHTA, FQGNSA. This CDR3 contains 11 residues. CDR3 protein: CASSFNHEQFF. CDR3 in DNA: TGTGCCAGCAGCTTTAACCATGAGCAGTTCTTC.

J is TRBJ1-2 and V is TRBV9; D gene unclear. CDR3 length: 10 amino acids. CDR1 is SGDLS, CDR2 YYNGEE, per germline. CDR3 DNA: TGTGCTCGAAGCTTCTATGGCTACACCTTC. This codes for CARSFYGYTF.

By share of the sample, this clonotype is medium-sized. Written as DNA, the CDR3 is TGTGCCAGCAGCTTCGCTAGCGGGAACTACGAGCAGTACTTC. Protein product: CASSFASGNYEQYF. The chain is built from TRBV5-4 and TRBJ2-7; 9 bases align to TRBD2. The germline V gene encodes CDR1 SGHNT and CDR2 YYREEE (reference sequence). The CDR3 is made up of 14 amino acids. V lost 2 bases and J lost 3; bases outside the gene matches: 3.

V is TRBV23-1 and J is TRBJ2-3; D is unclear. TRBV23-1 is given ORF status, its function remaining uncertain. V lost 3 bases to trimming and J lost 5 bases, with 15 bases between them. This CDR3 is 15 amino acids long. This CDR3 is CASSHPDPTKDTQYF. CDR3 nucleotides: TGCGCCAGCAGTCACCCTGACCCCACTAAAGATACGCAGTATTTT.

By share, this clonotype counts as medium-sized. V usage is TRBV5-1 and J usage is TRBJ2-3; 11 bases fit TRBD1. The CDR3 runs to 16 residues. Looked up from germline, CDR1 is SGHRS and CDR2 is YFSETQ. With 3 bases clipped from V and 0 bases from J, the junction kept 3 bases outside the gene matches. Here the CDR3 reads CASSSGQGASTDTQYF. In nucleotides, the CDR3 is TGCGCCAGCAGCTCTGGACAGGGGGCGAGCACAGATACGCAGTATTTT.

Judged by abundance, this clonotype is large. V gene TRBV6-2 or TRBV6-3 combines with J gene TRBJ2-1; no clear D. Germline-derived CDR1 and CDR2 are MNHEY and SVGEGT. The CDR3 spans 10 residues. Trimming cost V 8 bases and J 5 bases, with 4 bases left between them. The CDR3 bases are TGTGCCAGCGGAGACAATGAGCAGTTCTTC. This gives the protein CASGDNEQFF.